This T cell receptor (beta chain) was obtained from a study of T cells in Graves' hyperthyroidism and ophthalmopathy. The length of the CDR3 is 13 residues. Trimming removed 0 bases from V and 8 bases from J, with 10 bases in between. CDR1 and CDR2 (germline): SNHLY, FYNNEI. What was amplified from RNA transcripts were TCR beta CDR3 regions. First-round RT-PCR with HTBI primers amplified the TCR CDR3 region. TCRdb reanalysed the multiplex PCR reads using MiXCR and keeps one entry per CDR3 protein. The profile shows 550,000 to 600,000 distinct CDR3 sequences, approximately 15% of them singletons. Diagnosing involved the use of clinical symptoms, serum thyroxine and TRAb, thyroid ultrasound and orbital computed tomography.

This TCR derives from a woman in her late teens or twenties with Graves' ophthalmopathy. V gene TRBV2 combines with J gene TRBJ1-2; D unresolved. Sequencing was carried out using blood. The CDR3 DNA reads TGTGCCAGCAGTGAAGCAGCTGCTTCGGGCTACACCTTC. It translates to CASSEAAASGYTF.